This T cell receptor beta chain was observed in a study of T cell changes during pregnancy in multiple sclerosis. About this clone: The same CDR3 is also encoded by other DNA sequences in this sample.

Method: immunoSEQ multiplex PCR; TCRdb's copy keeps in-frame clones and lacks some. The sample yields about 63,000 clones, 90% to 95% seen once. Germline CDR1 and CDR2: LNHDA and SQIVND (reference sequence). CDR3 length: 14 residues. V lost 1 base, J lost 1 base, and 0 bases stayed unmatched. This chain links TRBV19 with TRBJ1-1; 7 positions match TRBD1. This TCR came from a female donor with multiple sclerosis, enrolled in a pregnancy study. The sequenced sample was CD8+ T cells from peripheral blood mononuclear cells, obtained in the second trimester of pregnancy. CDR3 sequence: CASSIGTGNTEAFF. The CDR3 DNA sequence: TGTGCCAGTAGTATAGGGACAGGGAACACTGAAGCTTTCTTT.